A single sample gave rise to the 2 T cell receptor beta chains below, sequenced in a study of T cell repertoires in cytomegalovirus infection. TCRdb recomputed calls from the reads with MiXCR, one row per CDR3 protein. The table lists around 270,000 distinct CDR3 sequences, approximately 9.2% of them singletons. The sample comprised PBMCs. These receptors were obtained from a human donor in good health (CMV status not recorded). Some clones in this sample may be carry-over from other donors' samples.

This clonotype was counted at least ten times. The gene calls are TRBV6-2 or TRBV6-3 and TRBJ1-5, with TRBD1 identical over 11 bases. Germline values: CDR1 MNHEY, CDR2 SVGEGT. Germline trimming cut 5 bases from V and 4 bases from J; bases unmatched to any gene: 7. The CDR3 has 16 amino acids. In nucleotides, the CDR3 is TGTGCCAGCAGTCTGGACAGGGGGCTTAGGAATCAGCCCCAGCATTTT. Amino acid sequence: CASSLDRGLRNQPQHF.

The chain links TRBV11-2 to TRBJ2-3; no definite D call. CDR1 and CDR2 (germline): SGHAT, FQNNGV. The CDR3 contains 13 residues. V was clipped by 0 bases and J by 6 bases, with 7 bases between them. CDR3 nucleotide sequence: TGTGCCAGCAGCTTAGATCTTTCGGATACGCAGTATTTT. Translation: CASSLDLSDTQYF.